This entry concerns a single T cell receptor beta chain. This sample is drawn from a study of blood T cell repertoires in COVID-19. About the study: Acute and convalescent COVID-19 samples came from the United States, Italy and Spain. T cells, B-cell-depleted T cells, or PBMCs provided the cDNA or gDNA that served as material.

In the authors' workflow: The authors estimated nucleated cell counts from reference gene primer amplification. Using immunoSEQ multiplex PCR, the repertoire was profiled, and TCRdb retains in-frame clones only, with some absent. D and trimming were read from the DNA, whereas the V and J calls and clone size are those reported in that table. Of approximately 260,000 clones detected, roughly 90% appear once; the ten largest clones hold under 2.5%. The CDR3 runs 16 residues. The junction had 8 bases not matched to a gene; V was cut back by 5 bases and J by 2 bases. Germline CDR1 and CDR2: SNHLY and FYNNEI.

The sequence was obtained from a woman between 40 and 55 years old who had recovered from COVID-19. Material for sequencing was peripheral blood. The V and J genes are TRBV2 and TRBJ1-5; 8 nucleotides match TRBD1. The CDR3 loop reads CASSRDAGQGNQPQHF. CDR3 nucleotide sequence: TGTGCCAGCAGTCGCGATGCGGGACAGGGCAATCAGCCCCAGCATTTT.